This is a list of T cell receptor beta chains from one sample in a study of blood T cells in healthy people across ages. One entry per CDR3 protein results from TCRdb running MiXCR on the 5' RACE reads. The sample has roughly 1.9 million distinct CDR3 sequences; more than 35% are singletons. The sample comprised blood. All receptors derive from a human donor in good health. The CDR3 runs from the conserved cysteine through the conserved F or W. A D gene is named only where the DNA matches it firmly. Clone size is not always given. Where it is, it says once, few, many or a class for expanded clones.

D,size,V,J,DNA,CDR3
.,.,TRBV6-4,TRBJ2-7,TGTGCCAGCAGTGACTCTAACAGCCAGACTTACGAGCAGTACTTC,CASSDSNSQTYEQYF
TRBD1,.,TRBV5-5,TRBJ2-7,TGTGCCAGCAGGCCGGGACAGGGGTCCCACGAGCAGTACTTC,CASRPGQGSHEQYF
TRBD1,.,TRBV5-1,TRBJ2-3,TGCGCCAGCACCCTACAGGGGTCAATTTACACAGATACGCAGTATTTT,CASTLQGSIYTDTQYF
.,few,TRBV6-5,TRBJ1-2,TGTGCCAGCAGTTACGGAGCAGGGGCCAACTATGGCTACACCTTC,CASSYGAGANYGYTF
.,.,TRBV27,TRBJ2-5,TGTGCCAGCAGTTCACAGCCGGCGAGGTACCAAGAGACCCAGTACTTC,CASSSQPARYQETQYF
.,.,TRBV5-1,TRBJ2-6,TGCGCCAGCAGCTTCCTTGCCGGCTCTGGGGCCAACGTCCAGACTTTC,CASSFLAGSGANVQTF
TRBD1,few,TRBV4-1,TRBJ2-7,TGCGCCAGCAGCCAGTGGGACAGGTCTTACGAGCAGTACTTC,CASSQWDRSYEQYF
.,many,TRBV7-2,TRBJ2-5,TGTGCCAGCAGCTCTACAGGGCAAGAGACCCAGTACTTC,CASSSTGQETQYF
TRBD1,.,TRBV29-1,TRBJ1-2,TGCAGCGGTGGGACAGGAGCTAACTATGGCTACACCTTC,CSGGTGANYGYTF
.,.,TRBV3-1,TRBJ1-1,TGTGCCAGCTCTCGGCTTCGGGAGCCTGAAGCTTTCTTT,CASSRLREPEAFF
TRBD2,.,TRBV6-5,TRBJ2-5,TGTGCCAGCAGTTACTCGATAAGCGGGGGGGCTGGGGAGACCCAGTACTTC,CASSYSISGGAGETQYF
.,.,TRBV11-3,TRBJ2-7,TGTGCCAGCAGCTTATGGCAAACCTCCTCCTACGAGCAGTACTTC,CASSLWQTSSYEQYF
.,.,TRBV9,TRBJ2-4,TGTGCCAGCAGCGTAGATCAGTTCCCCTACGGGCAGTACTTC,CASSVDQFPYGQYF
.,few,TRBV20-1,TRBJ2-1,TGCAGTGCTAGAGATATTGGGGGGAGCTCCTACAATGAGCAGTTCTTC,CSARDIGGSSYNEQFF
TRBD2,few,TRBV19,TRBJ2-2,TGTGCCAGTAGTAGAGGACTAGCGGGTTCATCCAGGGAGCTGTTTTTT,CASSRGLAGSSRELFF
TRBD1,.,TRBV2,TRBJ2-4,TGTGCCAGCAGTGCCCCCGGGACAGACTACAATGAGCAGTACTTC,CASSAPGTDYNEQYF
.,.,TRBV7-9,TRBJ2-3,TGTGCCAGCACCGAACCTCAGACAGGCGGCGGAGATACGCAGTATTTT,CASTEPQTGGGDTQYF
.,few,TRBV6-5,TRBJ1-5,TGTGCCAGCAGGGACGGGTCATTCGATAATCAGCCCCAGCATTTT,CASRDGSFDNQPQHF
.,few,TRBV12-3/TRBV12-4,TRBJ1-5,TGTGCCAGCAGTTTAGACAGGCGTCAGCCCCAGCATTTT,CASSLDRRQPQHF
TRBD2,.,TRBV12-5,TRBJ2-3,TGTGCTAGTGGCTCGGGGGGTGCAGATACGCAGTATTTT,CASGSGGADTQYF
.,.,TRBV4-2,TRBJ1-4,TGTGCCAGTAGCCAAATAACCCAAGGCAACGAAAAACTGTTTTTT,CASSQITQGNEKLFF
.,.,TRBV5-1,TRBJ1-2,TGCGCCAGCAGGCCTCCAGGGATCGACTATGGCTACACCTTC,CASRPPGIDYGYTF
.,few,TRBV20-1,TRBJ2-7,TGCAGTGCCCCAGTCATCGGGGACGAGCAGTACTTC,CSAPVIGDEQYF
TRBD1,.,TRBV7-2,TRBJ1-2,TGTGCCAGCAGCTTATCCCCCACAGGGGTCGGCGGCTACACCTTC,CASSLSPTGVGGYTF
TRBD2,.,TRBV5-1,TRBJ2-1,TGCGCCAGCAGCTTGCCACTGCTAGCGGGATTAAATGAGCAGTTCTTC,CASSLPLLAGLNEQFF
.,.,TRBV9,TRBJ2-2,TGTGCCATCAGCTTACAGTCTGCCACCGGGGAGCTGTTTTTT,CAISLQSATGELFF
TRBD1,few,TRBV20-1,TRBJ2-3,TGCAGTTCTAGCCCGGGACAGCGTGTTGATACGCAGTATTTT,CSSSPGQRVDTQYF
.,.,TRBV15,TRBJ2-1,TGTGCCACCAGCGAGGGGAGCTCCTACAATGAGCAGTTCTTC,CATSEGSSYNEQFF
.,.,TRBV7-2,TRBJ1-1,TGTGCCAGCAGCCCCTCCCCCGTGGCGGGGACTGAAGCTTTCTTT,CASSPSPVAGTEAFF
TRBD1,.,TRBV6-6,TRBJ2-1,TGTGCCAGCAGCATGGGACAGATCAAGTACAATGAGCAGTTCTTC,CASSMGQIKYNEQFF
TRBD1,.,TRBV5-1,TRBJ2-1,TGCGCCAGCAGCTTCCAGGGGGAAGCCAATGAGCAGTTCTTC,CASSFQGEANEQFF
.,many,TRBV7-6,TRBJ2-7,TGTGCCAGCAGCTGGGACGCCTCCTACGAGCAGTACTTC,CASSWDASYEQYF
.,.,TRBV9,TRBJ1-2,TGTGCCAGCAGCCTCCGGGGCTCCCGGAACTATGGCTACACCTTC,CASSLRGSRNYGYTF
.,.,TRBV12-3/TRBV12-4,TRBJ1-1,TGTGCCAGCAGCCAGAGCCCCGGGCAGGGCCAAGCTTTCTTT,CASSQSPGQGQAFF
TRBD2,many,TRBV29-1,TRBJ2-3,TGCAGCGTTGAGGGTGGCGGGGGTCACGGGACAGATACGCAGTATTTT,CSVEGGGGHGTDTQYF
.,.,TRBV5-1,TRBJ1-2,TGCGTCAGCAGCTTGAGCTCGAGTTCTTCTGTGGGCTACACCTTC,CVSSLSSSSSVGYTF
.,.,TRBV7-2,TRBJ2-3,TGTGCCAGCAGCGCGGCCCAGTGGGATACGCAGTATTTT,CASSAAQWDTQYF
.,few,TRBV3-1,TRBJ2-7,TGTGCCAGCAGCCAAGAAGGGGTTTACGAGCAGTACTTC,CASSQEGVYEQYF
.,.,TRBV6-2/TRBV6-3,TRBJ2-7,TGTGCCAGCACCGATACAGGGAACCCCTACGAGCAGTACTTC,CASTDTGNPYEQYF
.,few,TRBV28,TRBJ1-5,TGTGCCAGCAGTTTGTGGGCCGATAAAATACAGGGATTGCCCCAGCATTTT,CASSLWADKIQGLPQHF
.,.,TRBV12-3/TRBV12-4,TRBJ2-3,TGTGCCAGCACTCCCGGGCACAGAGACACAGATACGCAGTATTTT,CASTPGHRDTDTQYF
TRBD2,few,TRBV7-2,TRBJ2-1,TGTGCCAGCAGCTTAGGACTAGCGGTACAATATGAGCAGTTCTTC,CASSLGLAVQYEQFF
TRBD1,few,TRBV24-1,TRBJ1-5,TGTGCCACCAGTCGAGGGGGCGGGCAGCCCCAGCATTTT,CATSRGGGQPQHF
TRBD1,.,TRBV2,TRBJ1-4,TGTGCCAGCAGTGAAAACAGGGGGCAGCTATTCTCTGAAAAACTGTTTTTT,CASSENRGQLFSEKLFF
.,few,TRBV29-1,TRBJ2-7,TGCAGCGTCCAGGACGGGTACTCCTACGAGCAGTACTTC,CSVQDGYSYEQYF
.,few,TRBV28,TRBJ1-5,TGTGTCAGCAGTTGGGAAAGGAAGGGCAATCAGCCCCAGCATTTT,CVSSWERKGNQPQHF
TRBD1,.,TRBV4-3,TRBJ1-3,TGCGCCAGCAGCCCGTTACACCCCGGGACAGGAAGCTCTGGAAACACCATATATTTT,CASSPLHPGTGSSGNTIYF
TRBD1,few,TRBV5-1,TRBJ1-2,TGCGCCAGCAGCTCTAACCGGGACAGGGGATATGGCTACACCTTC,CASSSNRDRGYGYTF
TRBD1,.,TRBV11-1,TRBJ1-5,TGTGCCAGCAGCGAACAGAGACAGGGGGGCAATCAGCCCCAGCATTTT,CASSEQRQGGNQPQHF
TRBD1,few,TRBV4-3,TRBJ2-7,TGCGCCAGCAGCCAGCTGTATGGACAGGTCTACGAGCAGTACTTC,CASSQLYGQVYEQYF
.,.,TRBV3-1,TRBJ1-1,TGTGCCAGCAGCCAAGTTGAGGGAGTTGAAGCTTTCTTT,CASSQVEGVEAFF
TRBD2,many,TRBV7-2,TRBJ2-1,TGTGCCAGCAGCCCGGGGACTAGCACCTACAATGAGCAGTTCTTC,CASSPGTSTYNEQFF
TRBD2,.,TRBV12-3/TRBV12-4,TRBJ2-5,TGTGCCAGCAGAGGGGGAAGCGGGGGATTGTACCAAGAGACCCAGTACTTC,CASRGGSGGLYQETQYF
.,.,TRBV9,TRBJ2-2,TGTGCCAGCAGCCAATCCCCGGGGGGCTACACCGGGGAGCTGTTTTTT,CASSQSPGGYTGELFF